Given below is one T cell receptor (beta chain) in context. Its antigen has not been determined. One base away there is no much larger clone; base qualities are not given. From V the trimming removes 7 bases and from J it removes 2 bases, while the gene matches leave 5 bases of the junction unaccounted for. From cysteine to phenylalanine, the CDR3 is 14 amino acids long. Only the CDR3 DNA stays, 42 bases, in frame from base 1. From the germline V gene, CDR1 is MDHEN and CDR2 is SYDVKM. In light of the paper, this sample's time point label describes: persistent/refractory GD, antithyroid drugs over 5 years with positive TRAb. RNA was extracted from PBMCs in TRIzol for both TCR sequencing and RNA sequencing. The diagnosis of Graves' disease was made according to American Thyroid Association guidelines. Patients for the study were recruited at an endocrinology department in Xi'an, China. Each patient gave approximately 8.8 milliliters of peripheral blood, collected in an EDTA anticoagulant tube. Ficoll Paque Plus density gradient separation was used to isolate PBMCs, and no further T cell sorting was done. RNA quality was checked with an Agilent 2100 Bioanalyzer and agarose gel, and concentration with a NanoDrop 2000.

The data were taken from a study of regulatory T cells in long-lasting Graves disease (dated by TCRdb to the early 2020s). Looking at the study overall: Persistent Graves' disease was defined as persistently positive TSH receptor autoantibodies together with antithyroid drug treatment for over 5 years. Persistent Graves' disease patients were compared with newly diagnosed Graves' disease patients by peripheral blood TCR sequencing and RNA sequencing. The study took place in China and was registered as a clinical trial. A total of roughly 33 samples underwent TCR sequencing: 13 from persistent and roughly 20 from newly diagnosed Graves' disease patients. On average, persistent Graves' disease patients in the clinical cohort had been on antithyroid drugs for approximately ten years.

The research as a whole found: Preferential use of TRBV28, TRBJ1-2 and TRBJ2-5 was observed in persistent disease, whereas TRBV20-1 and TRBJ2-1 were favored in newly diagnosed disease. The small sample size was acknowledged by the authors as a limitation that may reduce accuracy. Because the primary lesion, thyroid tissue, could not be accessed, the study looked at peripheral blood alone. Only the TCR beta chain was sequenced and analyzed. Persistent Graves' disease patients showed lower TCR Shannon entropy and fewer highly expanded clones than newly diagnosed patients, suggesting clonal expansion. A larger number of public clonotypes was shared among persistent patients (around 2,700) than among newly diagnosed patients (over 850).

The method behind the library was multiplex PCR. Sequencing was performed on an Illumina HiSeq 4000. CDR3 regions were amplified by Arm-PCR with iRepertoire HTBI primers to construct TCR beta libraries. Gel purification was performed on PCR products prior to sequencing. In the authors' own workflow: Gene usage analysis of CDR3 amino acid clonotypes relied on the approximately 60 TRBV and fewer than 15 TRBJ segments identified across samples. Filtered high-quality paired reads were merged into contigs using COPE and FqMerger. BLAST was used to align contigs to the IMGT TRBV, TRBD and TRBJ reference genes, and CDR3 was defined following IMGT. Clonotypes above 0.1% frequency were classified as highly expanded clones. Shannon entropy served as the measure of repertoire diversity, while the Gini coefficient captured V-J evenness. Public clonotypes were defined as clonotypes shared by more than one individual. Using fastp trimming at Q25 and MiXCR clonotype assembly, TCRdb reanalyzed the public sequencing data and kept in-frame beta chains. Duplicate CDR3 protein sequences are folded into a single record with the most common DNA and genes. The V and J calls were not made by the authors but by TCRdb's processing. Present in this sample are roughly 400,000 distinct CDR3 sequences, 20% of which were seen just once. The ten largest account for less than 25% of the sample.

The origin of this receptor is a female donor with Graves disease. The material sequenced was peripheral blood mononuclear cells (PBMCs), taken when the disease was refractory, from a patient treated with antithyroid drugs. Recombination joined TRBV28 with TRBJ2-1; 7 bases in the middle match TRBD2. The nucleotides read TGTGCCAGCAATATGGCGGGGGCCTACAATGAGCAGTTCTTC. It is translated as CASNMAGAYNEQFF.